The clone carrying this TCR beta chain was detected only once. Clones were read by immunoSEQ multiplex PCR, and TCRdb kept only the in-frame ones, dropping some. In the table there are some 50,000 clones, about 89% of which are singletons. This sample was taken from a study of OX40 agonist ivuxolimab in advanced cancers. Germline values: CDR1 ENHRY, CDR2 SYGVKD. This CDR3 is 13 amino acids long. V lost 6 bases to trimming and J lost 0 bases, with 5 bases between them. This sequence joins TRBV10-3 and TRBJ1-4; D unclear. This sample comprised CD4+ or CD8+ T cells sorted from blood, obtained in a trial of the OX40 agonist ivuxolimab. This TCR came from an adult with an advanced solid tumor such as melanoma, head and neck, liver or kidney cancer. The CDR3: CAIRDATNEKLFF. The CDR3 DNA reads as TGTGCCATCAGGGACGCAACTAATGAAAAACTGTTTTTT.